This T cell receptor (beta chain) was retrieved from a study of shared clonotypes between healthy human individuals. This CDR3 contains 13 residues. V shed 4 bases and J shed 2 bases, with 10 bases lying between them. Per the germline V gene, CDR1 is SGDLS and CDR2 is YYNGEE. Method: immunoSEQ multiplex PCR; TCRdb's copy keeps in-frame clones and lacks some. The sample has hundreds of thousands of clones; about 80% are singletons. In the case of this clone: Its antigen is unknown.

Study-level findings and limits: Sampling involved blood alone; tissue repertoires likely differ.

The clonotype was recovered from a woman aged 40 to 50 in good health. Some clones in this sample may be carry-over from other donors' samples. The chain joins TRBV9 to TRBJ2-7; D call uncertain. Source material: PBMCs. The CDR3 coding sequence is TGTGCCAGCAGCTCCCCCTTTACCTACGAGCAGTACTTC. Its translation is CASSSPFTYEQYF.